What follows are 30 T cell receptor beta chains derived from one specimen sequenced in a study of cytomegalovirus exposure and HLA in healthy donors. PCR employed 60 Vbeta and 13 Jbeta primers. Only in-frame clones appear in the TCRdb table, and some are missing; sequencing was by immunoSEQ multiplex PCR. There are tens of thousands of clones in the sample; about 70% occur only once, and roughly 10% lies in the top ten. The specimen sequenced was PBMCs. The receptors here all came from a woman aged 50 to 65 in good health and CMV-seropositive.

This chain uses TRBV10-3 with TRBJ2-2; weak D call: TRBD2 (6 bases). Germline V gene data show CDR1 as ENHRY and CDR2 as SYGVKD. V was clipped by 4 bases and J by 4 bases, with 13 bases between them. The CDR3 spans 15 residues. The CDR3 DNA follows: TGTGCCATCAGTGCCCAGGAGGGAGGCACCGGGGAGCTGTTTTTT. This translates into CAISAQEGGTGELFF.

This chain uses TRBV6-5 with TRBJ2-7; 10 nucleotides line up with TRBD2. The CDR3 sequence is 13 residues long. The trim removed 5 bases at V and 2 bases at J, leaving 0 bases unmatched. Germline lookup yields CDR1 MNHEY and CDR2 SVGAGI. The CDR3 here is CASSLAGAYEQYF. CDR3 nucleotide sequence: TGTGCCAGCAGTCTAGCGGGGGCCTACGAGCAGTACTTC.

This chain joins TRBV10-3 and TRBJ2-1; D unresolved. The V gene's germline CDR1 is ENHRY and CDR2 SYGVKD. This CDR3 comprises 14 residues. V lost 0 bases and J 5 bases, leaving 8 bases between the germline ends. CDR3 sequence: CAISESSANNEQFF. DNA of the CDR3: TGTGCCATCAGTGAGTCGAGTGCCAACAATGAGCAGTTCTTC.

V and J are TRBV7-3 and TRBJ2-2; TRBD2 is a possible D gene (6 bases). CDR1 is SGHTA, CDR2 FQGTGA, per germline. Between the trimmed V and J ends, which lost 2 bases and 4 bases, there was a span of 11 bases. The CDR3 loop spans 15 amino acids. CDR3 nucleotides: TGTGCCAGCAGCTTAGGTCTAGCGAGCACCGGGGAGCTGTTTTTT. It specifies CASSLGLASTGELFF.

The CDR3 spells CAWSVLGGESNQPQHF. The CDR3 DNA reads TGTGCCTGGAGTGTACTAGGGGGGGAGAGCAATCAGCCCCAGCATTTT. The J gene is TRBJ1-5, the V gene TRBV30, with a possible D match to TRBD1 (6 bases). The V gene's germline CDR1 is GTSNPN and CDR2 SVGIG (reference sequence). The CDR3 totals 16 residues. V was pared by 0 bases and J by 1 base, with 13 bases between.

This chain uses TRBV2 with TRBJ2-2, with TRBD2 matching 10 bases. After removal of 6 bases from V and 3 bases from J, the junction contained 4 bases not matched to a gene. CDR1 is SNHLY, CDR2 FYNNEI, per germline. The CDR3 length is 15 residues. The CDR3 loop is CASRTLAGDTGELFF. As DNA, the CDR3 is TGTGCCAGCAGAACCCTAGCGGGAGACACCGGGGAGCTGTTTTTT.

The rearrangement links TRBV6-5 to TRBJ1-2, with 7 bases matching TRBD1. The CDR3 runs to 14 residues. The trim removed 6 bases at V and 4 bases at J, leaving 8 bases unmatched. The germline V gene encodes CDR1 MNHEY and CDR2 SVGAGI. The DNA of the CDR3 is TGTGCCAGCAGAGCCGGACAGGCGAGCTATGGCTACACCTTC. Protein sequence: CASRAGQASYGYTF.

V usage is TRBV29-1 and J usage is TRBJ1-1, with 7 positions matching TRBD1. Losses at the gene ends were 4 bases for V and 1 base for J; bases not matched to a gene: 0. The germline gives CDR1 SQVTM, CDR2 ANQGSEA. The CDR3 has 12 amino acids. The chain's CDR3 is CSVGQGNTEAFF. The CDR3 DNA follows: TGCAGCGTTGGACAGGGGAACACTGAAGCTTTCTTT.

The chain couples TRBV23-1 to TRBJ1-4; 9 bases fit TRBD1. TRBV23-1 is reported as an ORF; its role is uncertain. V lost 0 bases, J lost 0 bases, and 5 bases stayed unmatched. This CDR3 spans 18 amino acids. The DNA of the CDR3 is TGCGCCAGCAGTCAATCACCCCGGGACAGGGCAACTAATGAAAAACTGTTTTTT. It yields the protein CASSQSPRDRATNEKLFF.

The chain links TRBV4-3 to TRBJ2-2; tentative D call: TRBD2 (7 bases). The length of the CDR3 is 15 residues. Between the trimmed V and J ends, which lost 2 bases and 5 bases, there was a span of 12 bases. Per the germline V gene, CDR1 is LGHNA and CDR2 is YSLEER. The chain's CDR3 is CASSQNGGPTGELFF. The CDR3 coding sequence is TGCGCCAGCAGCCAAAACGGGGGGCCGACCGGGGAGCTGTTTTTT.

The chain is built from TRBV5-6 and TRBJ2-3, with 15 bases matching TRBD2. The CDR3 extends over 16 amino acids. V shed 3 bases, J shed 6 bases, and the junction held 5 bases outside the gene matches. Germline V gives CDR1 SGHDT, CDR2 YYEEEE. Here the CDR3 reads CASSSGTSGGMDTQYF. CDR3 DNA: TGTGCCAGCAGCTCGGGGACTAGCGGGGGGATGGATACGCAGTATTTT. The full variable domain, its missing parts supplied by reference TRBV5-6 and TRBJ2-3, is DAGVTQSPTHLIKTRGQQVTLRCSPKSGHDTVSWYQQALGQGPQFIFQYYEEEERQRGNFPDRFSGHQFPNYSSELNVNALLLGDSALYLCASSSGTSGGMDTQYFGPGTRLTVL.

The rearrangement joins TRBV30 to TRBJ2-7, with no clear D. Trimming pared 3 bases from V and 1 base from J, leaving 4 bases between. This CDR3 contains 11 residues. Germline V CDR1 and CDR2: GTSNPN, SVGIG (reference sequence). The CDR3 reads CAWSGSYEQYF. CDR3 in DNA: TGTGCCTGGAGCGGGTCCTACGAGCAGTACTTC.

The chain recombines TRBV11-1 with TRBJ2-5; TRBD1 aligns across 11 bases. CDR1 and CDR2 (germline): SGHAT, FQDESV (reference sequence). V lost 5 bases, J lost 2 bases, and 4 bases stayed unmatched. The CDR3 runs to 15 residues. This chain's CDR3 is CASSLGTGGQETQYF. CDR3 nucleotides: TGTGCCAGCAGCCTGGGGACAGGGGGGCAAGAGACCCAGTACTTC.

This chain joins TRBV5-6 and TRBJ1-5; 7 positions agree with TRBD1. Germline assignment: CDR1 SGHDT and CDR2 YYEEEE. There are 17 residues in the CDR3. V lost 4 bases, J lost 6 bases, and 16 bases stayed unmatched. The CDR3 is CASSRRRDSVGTQPQHF. CDR3 sequence (DNA): TGTGCCAGCAGCCGCCGGAGGGACAGCGTCGGTACTCAGCCCCAGCATTTT. The variable domain in full, completed from reference TRBV5-6 and TRBJ1-5, reads DAGVTQSPTHLIKTRGQQVTLRCSPKSGHDTVSWYQQALGQGPQFIFQYYEEEERQRGNFPDRFSGHQFPNYSSELNVNALLLGDSALYLCASSRRRDSVGTQPQHFGDGTRLSIL.

This chain connects TRBV5-6 to TRBJ1-4, with 9 bases identical to TRBD1. This CDR3 region has 14 residues. Germline values: CDR1 SGHDT, CDR2 YYEEEE. The junction had 4 bases not matched to a gene; V was cut back by 2 bases and J by 8 bases. CDR3 protein: CASSFGTGREKLFF. The CDR3 coding sequence is TGTGCCAGCAGCTTCGGGACAGGGAGGGAAAAACTGTTTTTT. The full variable domain, in which reference TRBV5-6 and TRBJ1-4 provide the parts outside the CDR3, is DAGVTQSPTHLIKTRGQQVTLRCSPKSGHDTVSWYQQALGQGPQFIFQYYEEEERQRGNFPDRFSGHQFPNYSSELNVNALLLGDSALYLCASSFGTGREKLFFGSGTQLSVL.

The rearrangement uses TRBV4-1 and TRBJ2-4; TRBD1 agrees at 7 bases. The J segment lost 1 base and the V segment lost 1 base, leaving 10 bases of the junction unmatched. Germline CDR1 is MGHRA and CDR2 is YSYEKL. The CDR3 covers 18 residues. CDR3 protein: CASSQATQLQGAKNIQYF. Here the CDR3 DNA reads TGCGCCAGCAGCCAAGCTACCCAACTACAGGGGGCCAAAAACATTCAGTACTTC.

The gene calls are TRBV6-6 and TRBJ2-1; TRBD2 agrees at 8 bases. From germline, CDR1 is MNHNY and CDR2 SVGAGI (reference sequence). The CDR3 totals 16 residues. V trimming: 6 bases; J trimming: 12 bases; junction bases outside the gene matches: 19. DNA for the CDR3: TGTGCCAGCAGCCCCACGGCGCCGGCGACTAGCGCACCGCAGTTCTTC. Its protein product is CASSPTAPATSAPQFF.

This clone was seen a few times. This chain uses TRBV5-4 with TRBJ1-1; D gene ambiguous. Germline V lookup: CDR1 SGHNT, CDR2 YYREEE (reference sequence). V gave up 6 bases and J gave up 1 base, with 16 bases separating them. The length of the CDR3 is 15 residues. The CDR3 here is CASIPVDAGNTEAFF. The CDR3 DNA is TGTGCCAGCATCCCGGTCGACGCAGGGAACACTGAAGCTTTCTTT.

The chain uses TRBV6-4 and TRBJ1-2, with 9 bases matching TRBD1. V gave up 6 bases and J gave up 8 bases; unmatched junction bases: 13. Germline lookup yields CDR1 MRHNA and CDR2 SNTAGT. The CDR3 totals 15 residues. In DNA form, the CDR3 reads TGTGCCAGCAGCCCTGGACAGGGGCGGTTGGGCGGCTACACCTTC. Residues: CASSPGQGRLGGYTF.

The chain recombines TRBV6-5 with TRBJ2-7; 11 nucleotides align to TRBD2. The CDR3 spans 15 residues. From germline, CDR1 is MNHEY and CDR2 SVGAGI. With 5 bases clipped from V and 6 bases from J, the junction kept 9 bases outside the gene matches. CDR3 sequence: CASSPQLAGATEQYF. CDR3 sequence (DNA): TGTGCCAGCAGTCCTCAACTAGCGGGGGCTACCGAGCAGTACTTC.

As for this clone: Other DNA variants within this sample encode the same CDR3. This chain joins TRBV5-1 and TRBJ2-7; 7 bases are shared with TRBD1. This CDR3 contains 14 residues. The V segment lost 0 bases and the J segment 2 bases; nucleotides outside the gene matches: 2. Per the germline V gene, CDR1 is SGHRS and CDR2 is YFSETQ. DNA for the CDR3: TGCGCCAGCAGCTTGGCGGGACAGACCTACGAGCAGTACTTC. Encoded protein: CASSLAGQTYEQYF.

The genes are TRBV2 and TRBJ2-3, with unresolved D. Looked up from germline, CDR1 is SNHLY and CDR2 is FYNNEI. The V end lost 2 bases, the J end lost 6 bases, and 6 bases lay between the germline ends. The CDR3 runs to 12 residues. Here the CDR3 DNA reads TGTGCCAGCAGTGAACGCGGCGATACGCAGTATTTT. This encodes CASSERGDTQYF.

This rearrangement joins TRBV18 to TRBJ1-1; tentatively, D is TRBD1 (5 bases). V was cut by 5 bases and J by 8 bases, with 18 bases left in between. This CDR3 has 14 amino acids. Per the germline V gene, CDR1 is KGHSH and CDR2 is LQKENI. The CDR3 coding sequence is TGTGCCAGCTCATTCGACAGAAGCCGTTTGGAAGCTTTCTTT. This translates into CASSFDRSRLEAFF.

The genes are TRBV28 and TRBJ1-1; the match to TRBD1 covers 7 bases. V was clipped by 7 bases and J by 5 bases; unmatched bases: 16. CDR1 and CDR2 (germline): MDHEN, SYDVKM. The CDR3 loop spans 16 amino acids. CDR3 coding DNA: TGTGCCAGCACCACCTCGGGACCACAGGGGTCGACTGAAGCTTTCTTT. Translating it yields CASTTSGPQGSTEAFF.

The V gene is TRBV5-1, the J gene TRBJ1-3; tentative D call: TRBD1 (5 bases). Germline V gene lookup returns CDR1 SGHRS and CDR2 YFSETQ. The CDR3 is made up of 16 amino acids. V lost 0 bases and J lost 2, with 12 bases in between. The CDR3 reads CASSLDSDSPGNTIYF. In nucleotides, the CDR3 is TGCGCCAGCAGCTTGGATTCCGACAGCCCTGGAAACACCATATATTTT.

This chain links TRBV27 with TRBJ1-1; 11 bases align to TRBD1. The ends lost 5 bases at V and 5 bases at J; junction bases unmatched: 10. CDR1 and CDR2 from the germline V gene are MNHEY and SMNVEV (reference sequence). This CDR3 contains 16 residues. The CDR3 DNA follows: TGTGCCAGCAGTCCACCGGGACAGGGGGGAGGGACTGAAGCTTTCTTT. It encodes CASSPPGQGGGTEAFF.

This clone was seen a few times. The chain uses TRBV30 and TRBJ2-1, with 10 bases that match TRBD2. With 2 bases clipped from V and 5 bases from J, the junction kept 6 bases outside the gene matches. Germline CDR1 is GTSNPN and CDR2 is SVGIG (reference sequence). The CDR3 sequence is 15 residues long. The CDR3 nucleotides read TGTGCCTGGAGTAATAAAGGACTAGCGGACAATGAGCAGTTCTTC. Its translation: CAWSNKGLADNEQFF.

The chain uses TRBV5-1 and TRBJ2-7; TRBD2 agrees at 8 bases. The CDR3 is made up of 15 amino acids. Germline values: CDR1 SGHRS, CDR2 YFSETQ. J gave up 3 bases and V 0 bases, and 5 bases lay outside the gene matches. The CDR3 DNA reads as TGCGCCAGCAGCTTGGACGGGACTAGGTACTACGAGCAGTACTTC. Translation gives CASSLDGTRYYEQYF. The variable domain in full, with the rest retrieved from reference TRBV5-1 and TRBJ2-7, is KAGVTQTPRYLIKTRGQQVTLSCSPISGHRSVSWYQQTPGQGLQFLFEYFSETQRNKGNFPGRFSGRQFSNSRSEMNVSTLELGDSALYLCASSLDGTRYYEQYFGPGTRLTVT.

The genes are TRBV5-1 and TRBJ2-2; 10 bases line up with TRBD1. V was pared by 0 bases and J by 2 bases, with 4 bases of the junction left unmatched. The V gene's germline CDR1 is SGHRS and CDR2 YFSETQ. The CDR3 extends over 17 amino acids. The CDR3 nucleotides are TGCGCCAGCAGCTTGGTTCGGACAGGGGGTAACACCGGGGAGCTGTTTTTT. Its translation: CASSLVRTGGNTGELFF.

This chain uses TRBV10-3 with TRBJ2-5; the D gene is possibly TRBD1 (6 bases). Trimming stripped 4 bases from V and 3 bases from J, with 9 bases between. CDR3 length equals 13 residues. CDR1 and CDR2 (germline): ENHRY, SYGVKD. CDR3 in amino acids: CAISAGQKETQYF. The CDR3 nucleotides read TGTGCCATCAGTGCTGGACAGAAAGAGACCCAGTACTTC.